These 25 T cell receptor beta chains came from one sample sequenced in a study of T cell responses to AZD1222 COVID-19 vaccine. The table came from immunoSEQ multiplex PCR; TCRdb's copy has only in-frame clones and leaves some out. This table has 90,000 to 150,000 clones, about 88% appearing once. Sample: peripheral blood, taken 28 days after the second AZD1222 dose. The receptors derive from an adult who received the AZD1222 COVID-19 vaccine.

Notes on this clone: The junction departs from germline at one end; a sequencing error may be responsible. This chain links TRBV5-1 with TRBJ1-6, with D perhaps TRBD1 (6 bases). Germline V gives CDR1 SGHRS, CDR2 YFSETQ. This CDR3 region has 14 residues. CDR3: CASSLGAGRSPLHF. The CDR3 bases are TGCGCCAGCAGTTTGGGGGCAGGGAGATCACCCCTCCACTTT.

This chain links TRBV5-1 with TRBJ2-3; D is possibly TRBD1 or TRBD2 (5 bases each). This CDR3 has 14 amino acids. CDR1 and CDR2 (germline): SGHRS, YFSETQ. V lost 0 bases, J lost 0 bases, and 5 bases lay in between. CDR3 in amino acids: CASSLGGSTDTQYF. CDR3 coding DNA: TGCGCCAGCAGCTTGGGGGGGAGCACAGATACGCAGTATTTT.

The CDR3 coding sequence is TGTGCCAGCAGCACTCGGACAGGGCTTAATGAAAAACTGTTTTTT. Encoded protein: CASSTRTGLNEKLFF. The chain combines TRBV28 with TRBJ1-4; 8 bases agree with TRBD1. V lost 6 bases and J lost 4; bases outside the gene matches: 7. This CDR3 spans 15 amino acids. Germline lookup yields CDR1 MDHEN and CDR2 SYDVKM.

The V and J genes are TRBV5-4 and TRBJ2-7; 9 bases are shared with TRBD2. J lost 4 bases, V lost 4 bases, and 6 bases had no gene match. Per germline, CDR1 SGHNT and CDR2 YYREEE (reference sequence). This CDR3 has 14 residues. The CDR3 DNA is TGTGCCAGCAGCCAGCGGGGGGCTAATTACGAGCAGTACTTC. It specifies CASSQRGANYEQYF.

This sequence joins TRBV2 and TRBJ1-1; a weak D match, TRBD1 (5 bases). The germline CDR1 and CDR2 sequences are SNHLY and FYNNEI. The CDR3 loop spans 12 amino acids. V was shortened by 11 bases and J by 6 bases, with 16 bases between the two germline ends. The CDR3: CAGRRDQAEAFF. The CDR3 DNA follows: TGTGCCGGGAGGAGGGACCAGGCTGAAGCTTTCTTT.

This clone was detected a few times. V gene TRBV15 combines with J gene TRBJ2-4; D may be TRBD1 or TRBD2 (5 bases each). Trimming pared 0 bases from V and 1 base from J, leaving 7 bases between. Germline V gene lookup returns CDR1 LNHNV and CDR2 YYDKDF (reference sequence). The CDR3 sequence is 15 residues long. The CDR3 sequence: CATSRDRDAKNIQYF. The DNA for the CDR3 is TGTGCCACCAGCAGAGACCGGGACGCCAAAAACATTCAGTACTTC.

V is TRBV10-3 and J is TRBJ1-2; D is unresolved. The CDR3 has 13 residues. The V gene's germline CDR1 is ENHRY and CDR2 SYGVKD. V dropped 7 bases and J dropped 2 bases, with 11 bases sitting between them. CDR3 in amino acids: CAITTTENYGYTF. The CDR3 nucleotides are TGTGCCATCACCACCACAGAAAACTATGGCTACACCTTC.

The chain combines TRBV28 with TRBJ2-1, with 10 bases matching TRBD2. The germline gives CDR1 MDHEN, CDR2 SYDVKM. The CDR3 extends over 16 amino acids. V shed 5 bases and J 0 bases; nucleotides not matched to a gene: 4. Here the CDR3 reads CASSPPSGSSYNEQFF. The CDR3 DNA follows: TGTGCCAGCAGTCCTCCTAGCGGGAGCTCCTACAATGAGCAGTTCTTC.

V is TRBV6-5 and J is TRBJ1-2, with 9 bases lining up with TRBD1. CDR1 MNHEY and CDR2 SVGAGI come from the germline V gene. The trim removed 5 bases at V and 4 bases at J, leaving 8 bases unmatched. The length of the CDR3 is 15 residues. In DNA form, the CDR3 reads TGTGCCAGCAGTCGCACAGGGGGCAGTCCCTATGGCTACACCTTC. This gives the protein CASSRTGGSPYGYTF.

The V and J genes are TRBV5-5 and TRBJ2-7; the D gene is possibly TRBD1 (5 bases). In germline, CDR1 is SGHKS, CDR2 YYEKEE (reference sequence). This CDR3 is 14 amino acids long. With 0 bases removed from V and 2 bases from J, the gap between germline ends came to 9 bases. CDR3 amino acids: CASSLDPGTYEQYF. CDR3 nucleotide sequence: TGTGCCAGCAGCTTGGATCCAGGGACCTACGAGCAGTACTTC. The complete variable domain, with remaining parts taken from reference TRBV5-5 and TRBJ2-7, reads DAGVTQSPTHLIKTRGQQVTLRCSPISGHKSVSWYQQVLGQGPQFIFQYYEKEERGRGNFPDRFSARQFPNYSSELNVNALLLGDSALYLCASSLDPGTYEQYFGPGTRLTVT.

This clone was found once. CDR3 protein: CASRDGTGGNTGELFF. The CDR3 DNA reads TGTGCCAGCAGGGACGGGACCGGGGGTAACACCGGGGAGCTGTTTTTT. The chain combines TRBV2 with TRBJ2-2; D might be TRBD2 (6 bases). The CDR3 is 16 amino acids. The V end lost 6 bases, the J end lost 2 bases, and 16 bases lay between the germline ends. Per germline, CDR1 SNHLY and CDR2 FYNNEI.

The chain has TRBV29-1 and TRBJ2-7, with a possible D match to TRBD2 (6 bases). CDR1 SQVTM and CDR2 ANQGSEA come from the germline V gene. V was shortened by 2 bases and J by 3 bases, with 11 bases between the two germline ends. This CDR3 spans 13 amino acids. This chain's CDR3 is CSVEYGGNYEQYF. Written as DNA, the CDR3 is TGCAGCGTTGAATACGGGGGAAACTACGAGCAGTACTTC.

The gene calls are TRBV7-2 and TRBJ1-6; D not resolved. V was clipped by 6 bases and J by 0 bases, with 15 bases between them. CDR3 length: 17 residues. Germline V gene sequence: CDR1 SGHTA, CDR2 FQGNSA. CDR3: CASSSGLRSSYNSPLHF. In DNA form, the CDR3 reads TGTGCCAGCAGTTCCGGACTTAGGAGCTCCTATAATTCACCCCTCCACTTT.

This clone was picked up one time. The gene calls are TRBV11-2 and TRBJ2-7, with TRBD1 matching over 8 bases. The CDR3 runs to 15 residues. Germline CDR1 SGHAT, CDR2 FQNNGV. V was pared by 5 bases and J by 2 bases, with 8 bases of the junction left unmatched. CDR3 in DNA: TGTGCCAGCAGCCCGGCCGGGACAGGAACCTACGAGCAGTACTTC. This translates into CASSPAGTGTYEQYF.

This chain joins TRBV28 and TRBJ1-6; 7 nucleotides agree with TRBD1. This CDR3 comprises 13 residues. Trimming removed 6 bases from V and 7 bases from J; junction bases left unmatched: 3. Germline V gene sequence: CDR1 MDHEN, CDR2 SYDVKM. CDR3 protein: CASRGQENSPLHF. The DNA of the CDR3 is TGTGCCAGCAGAGGACAGGAAAATTCACCCCTCCACTTT.

This clone has a handful of counts. The V call is TRBV18, the J call TRBJ1-5, with no clear D. The CDR3 runs to 13 residues. V was cut by 3 bases and J by 5 bases, with 8 bases left in between. From germline, CDR1 is KGHSH and CDR2 LQKENI. The chain's CDR3 is CASSPGVDQPQHF. CDR3 in DNA: TGTGCCAGCTCACCCGGGGTAGATCAGCCCCAGCATTTT.

This chain uses TRBV4-1 with TRBJ1-1, with D unclear. The germline V and J ends were trimmed by 0 bases and 1 base, with 9 bases remaining between them. The length of the CDR3 is 15 residues. CDR1 and CDR2 from the germline V gene are MGHRA and YSYEKL. The CDR3 sequence is CASSQDLGANTEAFF. CDR3 in DNA: TGCGCCAGCAGCCAAGACCTTGGAGCGAACACTGAAGCTTTCTTT.

The sample holds one count of this clone. The J gene is TRBJ1-2, the V gene TRBV15, with D perhaps TRBD1 (5 bases). Germline loops: CDR1 LNHNV, CDR2 YYDKDF (reference sequence). Trimming took 3 bases from V and 1 from J, leaving 12 bases between them. CDR3 length: 15 residues. In nucleotides, the CDR3 is TGTGCCACCAGCAGGGCCCGAGGGGTTAACTATGGCTACACCTTC. Its protein product is CATSRARGVNYGYTF.

This chain connects TRBV19 to TRBJ1-2, with 7 nucleotides matching TRBD1. The CDR3 contains 16 residues. Germline values: CDR1 LNHDA, CDR2 SQIVND (reference sequence). V shed 7 bases, J shed 0 bases, and the junction held 11 bases outside the gene matches. CDR3 bases: TGTGCCAGTACCAGCGGGCGGGACAGTGCTAACTATGGCTACACCTTC. This codes for CASTSGRDSANYGYTF.

The chain links TRBV11-2 to TRBJ1-1, with TRBD1 identical over 11 bases. The J segment lost 7 bases and the V segment lost 1 base, leaving 8 bases of the junction unmatched. CDR3 length: 16 amino acids. Germline CDR1 SGHAT, CDR2 FQNNGV. Written as DNA, the CDR3 is TGTGCCAGCAGCTTAGGGGGACAGGGGGTTCTTAATGAAGCTTTCTTT. This gives the protein CASSLGGQGVLNEAFF.

This clone occurred a few times. The chain is built from TRBV25-1 and TRBJ1-2; no reliable D call. There are 13 residues in the CDR3. Germline V gene data show CDR1 as MGHDK and CDR2 as SYGVNS. Trimming stripped 3 bases from V and 5 bases from J, with 10 bases between. CDR3 DNA sequence: TGTGCCAGCAGTGATGGGCGGTTGTATGGCTACACCTTC. Translation gives CASSDGRLYGYTF.

This sequence joins TRBV6-5 and TRBJ1-1; TRBD1 aligns across 9 bases. The CDR3 sequence is 13 residues long. V lost 6 bases and J lost 10; bases outside the gene matches: 9. CDR1 and CDR2 from the germline V gene are MNHEY and SVGAGI. Here the CDR3 reads CASSPDRGTSAFF. The CDR3 DNA follows: TGTGCCAGCAGCCCGGACAGGGGCACTTCAGCTTTCTTT.

The chain has TRBV3-1 (or the pseudogene TRBV3-2) and TRBJ2-1, with TRBD2 matching 13 bases. The CDR3 spans 19 residues. CDR1 is LGHDT, CDR2 YNNKEL, per germline (reference sequence). J gave up 8 bases and V 1 base, and 14 bases lay outside the gene matches. The CDR3 reads CASSQGGPGLAGPTDEQFF. DNA of the CDR3: TGTGCCAGCAGCCAAGGGGGTCCGGGACTAGCGGGGCCAACAGATGAGCAGTTCTTC.

This chain joins TRBV4-2 and TRBJ2-1; 8 bases map to TRBD2. Germline CDR1 is LGHNA and CDR2 is YNFKEQ. The junction had 9 bases not matched to a gene; V was cut back by 4 bases and J by 4 bases. The CDR3 has 16 residues. CDR3 protein: CASSPVLASGYNEQFF. DNA of the CDR3: TGTGCCAGCAGCCCAGTCCTGGCTAGCGGGTACAATGAGCAGTTCTTC.

Only one count was recorded for this clone. The chain links TRBV5-1 to TRBJ1-1, with D possibly matching TRBD1 (5 bases). With 1 base removed from V and 3 bases from J, the gap between germline ends came to 16 bases. The CDR3 is 16 amino acids. Germline CDR1 SGHRS, CDR2 YFSETQ. CDR3 amino acids: CASSLFGGSSDTEAFF. In DNA, the CDR3 is TGCGCCAGCAGCTTGTTTGGGGGTTCTAGTGACACTGAAGCTTTCTTT.